The clone carrying this TCR beta chain occurred many times. Its antigen remains unidentified. Construction of TCR beta libraries relied on iRepertoire HTBI primers and on Arm-PCR targeting CDR3 regions. TCRdb reprocessed the multiplex PCR reads with MiXCR, giving one entry per CDR3 protein. Of 350,000 to 500,000 distinct CDR3 sequences listed, 21% are singletons. As to time point: persistent/refractory GD, antithyroid drugs over 5 years with positive TRAb. Researchers made the TCR library from RNA that was extracted from PBMCs. Diagnosis followed American Thyroid Association guidelines for Graves' disease. The junction had 4 bases not matched to a gene; V was cut back by 5 bases and J by 2 bases. CDR3 length equals 14 residues. The germline CDR1 and CDR2 sequences are LGHDT and YNNKEL (reference sequence). The record originates from a study of regulatory T cells in long-lasting Graves disease. Study at large: Persistence in Graves' disease denoted antithyroid drug use beyond 5 years alongside positive TSH receptor antibodies. The study's findings and limits: TCR diversity was lower in persistent Graves' patients (versus newly diagnosed ones). TRBV28 was favored in persistent disease, as were TRBJ1-2 and TRBJ2-5.

This clonotype originated in a female donor with Graves disease. The chain combines TRBV3-1 with TRBJ2-5; 8 bases match TRBD2. Sequencing used peripheral blood mononuclear cells (PBMCs), obtained when the disease was refractory, from a patient treated with antithyroid drugs. The DNA for the CDR3 is TGTGCCAGCAGCTACGGGGGGGTTCAAGAGACCCAGTACTTC. It is translated as CASSYGGVQETQYF.